The 22 T cell receptor beta chains below were found in one sample sequenced in a study of T cells after somatic rescue of genetic block. Sequencing used immunoSEQ multiplex PCR; TCRdb keeps in-frame clones, though not all of them. The repertoire holds approximately 100,000 clones, with 85% to 90% as singletons. Sequencing input: peripheral blood mononuclear cells (PBMCs). These receptors originate from a woman younger than 35.

This chain links TRBV6-1 with TRBJ2-7; D ambiguous. V was shortened by 3 bases and J by 0 bases, with 12 bases between the two germline ends. In germline, CDR1 is MNHNS, CDR2 SASEGT. The CDR3 length is 15 residues. CDR3 residues: CASSDINSPSYEQYF. As DNA, the CDR3 is TGTGCCAGCAGTGACATCAATTCCCCCTCCTACGAGCAGTACTTC.

The rearrangement joins TRBV11-2 to TRBJ1-1, with D unclear. Trimming pared 5 bases from V and 3 bases from J, leaving 4 bases between. Germline V gene sequence: CDR1 SGHAT, CDR2 FQNNGV. This CDR3 is built from 11 residues. The CDR3 reads CASSPDTEAFF. The CDR3, as DNA: TGTGCCAGCAGCCCGGACACTGAAGCTTTCTTT.

The chain joins TRBV6-4 to TRBJ2-1; tentatively, D is TRBD1 or TRBD2 (5 bases each). Trimming took 2 bases from V and 9 from J, leaving 14 bases between them. CDR1 is MRHNA, CDR2 SNTAGT, per germline. This CDR3 is built from 14 residues. CDR3 DNA: TGTGCCAGCAGTGACAAGGGGAGTTTTGGTGAGCAGTTCTTC. The encoded protein is CASSDKGSFGEQFF.

The chain uses TRBV4-1 and TRBJ2-1; D possibly corresponds to TRBD2 (6 bases). The germline V and J ends were trimmed by 2 bases and 7 bases, with 6 bases remaining between them. Germline CDR1 MGHRA, CDR2 YSYEKL. The CDR3 contains 12 residues. CDR3 coding DNA: TGCGCCAGCAGCCAACTAGCGAATGAGCAGTTCTTC. This codes for CASSQLANEQFF.

CDR3 region: CASSDRLAGVMASYNEQFF. As DNA, the CDR3 is TGTGCCAGCAGCGATCGACTAGCGGGAGTGATGGCGTCCTACAATGAGCAGTTCTTC. V usage is TRBV9 and J usage is TRBJ2-1; 12 bases are a match to TRBD2. CDR3 length equals 19 residues. Germline CDR1 SGDLS, CDR2 YYNGEE. With 3 bases clipped from V and 1 base from J, the junction kept 11 bases outside the gene matches.

V and J are TRBV6-1 and TRBJ1-2; maybe TRBD1 (5 bases). The V and J ends lost 2 bases and 7 bases respectively, with 17 bases between them. Germline-derived CDR1 and CDR2 are MNHNS and SASEGT. CDR3 length: 15 residues. CDR3: CASSELSGNAGGYTF. CDR3 in DNA: TGTGCCAGCAGTGAATTATCAGGGAATGCAGGTGGCTACACCTTC.

This chain links TRBV6-1 with TRBJ2-5, with TRBD2 identical over 10 bases. The V and J ends lost 1 base and 4 bases, in that order; junction bases with no gene match: 3. CDR3 length: 15 residues. CDR1 is MNHNS and CDR2 is SASEGT in the germline V gene. CDR3 nucleotides: TGTGCCAGCAGTGAAGTAGCGGGAGGCGGAGAGACCCAGTACTTC. Its translation is CASSEVAGGGETQYF.

This clone showed up just a few times. The CDR3 spells CASSEALAGGYEQYF. CDR3 in DNA: TGTGCCAGCAGTGAAGCCCTAGCGGGAGGGTACGAGCAGTACTTC. This chain connects TRBV6-1 to TRBJ2-7; 12 bases map to TRBD2. CDR3 length equals 15 residues. The V segment lost 0 bases and the J segment 4 bases; nucleotides outside the gene matches: 1. The germline V gene has CDR1 MNHNS and CDR2 SASEGT.

The chain links TRBV5-1 to TRBJ1-1; 8 bases agree with TRBD1. Germline V lookup: CDR1 SGHRS, CDR2 YFSETQ. This CDR3 has 17 residues. The J segment lost 1 base and the V segment lost 4 bases, leaving 12 bases of the junction unmatched. The CDR3 bases are TGCGCCAGCAGCCTGCGTCAACTGGACAGGGCGAACACTGAAGCTTTCTTT. Protein product: CASSLRQLDRANTEAFF. The whole variable domain, filled in from reference TRBV5-1 and TRBJ1-1, reads KAGVTQTPRYLIKTRGQQVTLSCSPISGHRSVSWYQQTPGQGLQFLFEYFSETQRNKGNFPGRFSGRQFSNSRSEMNVSTLELGDSALYLCASSLRQLDRANTEAFFGQGTRLTVV.

This clone occurred a few times. The V gene is TRBV28, the J gene TRBJ1-1; D uncertain. V lost 3 bases and J 4 bases, leaving 6 bases between the germline ends. Germline V gives CDR1 MDHEN, CDR2 SYDVKM. This CDR3 region has 12 residues. The CDR3, as DNA: TGTGCCAGCAGTTTCGGGCCCACTGAAGCTTTCTTT. Translated: CASSFGPTEAFF. Based on the CDR3 plus reference TRBV28 and TRBJ1-1, the full variable domain is DVKVTQSSRYLVKRTGEKVFLECVQDMDHENMFWYRQDPGLGLRLIYFSYDVKMKEKGDIPEGYSVSREKKERFSLILESASTNQTSMYLCASSFGPTEAFFGQGTRLTVV.

The chain is built from TRBV7-6 and TRBJ2-1; the D gene is possibly TRBD1 (7 bases). The CDR3 is 16 amino acids. V dropped 1 base and J dropped 5 bases, with 15 bases sitting between them. Germline CDR1 and CDR2: SGHVS and FNYEAQ. This chain's CDR3 is CASSLGQGGFHNEQFF. The DNA for the CDR3 is TGTGCCAGCAGCTTAGGTCAGGGGGGTTTCCACAATGAGCAGTTCTTC.

V gene TRBV7-8 combines with J gene TRBJ2-7; 11 bases agree with TRBD2. V dropped 1 base and J dropped 3; count of bases not matched to a gene: 11. CDR3 length: 18 amino acids. CDR1 and CDR2 from the germline V gene are SGHVS and FQNEAQ. The CDR3 region is CASSLGGLAGGWVYEQYF. CDR3 bases: TGTGCCAGCAGCTTAGGGGGGCTAGCGGGAGGATGGGTCTACGAGCAGTACTTC. Drawing the rest from reference TRBV7-8 and TRBJ2-7, the complete variable domain is GAGVSQSPRYKVAKRGQDVALRCDPISGHVSLFWYQQALGQGPEFLTYFQNEAQLDKSGLPSDRFFAERPEGSVSTLKIQRTQQEDSAVYLCASSLGGLAGGWVYEQYFGPGTRLTVT.

J is TRBJ1-2 and V is TRBV29-1; D gene uncertain. Per the germline V gene, CDR1 is SQVTM and CDR2 is ANQGSEA. The CDR3 extends over 11 amino acids. Trimming pared 4 bases from V and 8 bases from J, leaving 11 bases between. The CDR3 sequence: CSVGYPEGYTF. Here the CDR3 DNA reads TGCAGCGTTGGTTACCCAGAGGGCTACACCTTC.

This clone showed up just once. The V gene is TRBV27, the J gene TRBJ2-3; 7 bases agree with TRBD2. The germline V gene has CDR1 MNHEY and CDR2 SMNVEV (reference sequence). The CDR3 is 14 residues long. Trimming cost V 5 bases and J 0 bases; bases outside gene matches: 2. In nucleotides, the CDR3 is TGTGCCAGCAGTGTCGGGAGGAGCACAGATACGCAGTATTTT. Residues: CASSVGRSTDTQYF.

The gene calls are TRBV25-1 and TRBJ2-5, with D perhaps given as TRBD1 or TRBD2 (6 bases each). In germline, CDR1 is MGHDK, CDR2 SYGVNS. Trimming cost V 3 bases and J 5 bases, with 10 bases left between them. CDR3 length equals 13 residues. Written as DNA, the CDR3 is TGTGCCAGCAGTGAGTCGGGGGCGGAGACCCAGTACTTC. This gives the protein CASSESGAETQYF.

The CDR3 DNA reads TGTGCCAGCAGGCAACTAGCGGGAAGGGCCTCCTACAATGAGCAGTTCTTC. Its protein product is CASRQLAGRASYNEQFF. This chain joins TRBV11-1 and TRBJ2-1, with 10 bases aligning to TRBD2. V lost 6 bases and J lost 0; bases outside the gene matches: 8. This CDR3 has 17 residues. The V gene's germline CDR1 is SGHAT and CDR2 FQDESV (reference sequence).

This rearrangement joins TRBV2 to TRBJ2-7; 7 nucleotides align to TRBD2. V shed 11 bases, J shed 4 bases, and the junction held 14 bases outside the gene matches. The CDR3 has 14 residues. Germline V gene sequence: CDR1 SNHLY, CDR2 FYNNEI. CDR3 region: CAGAGRQSKYEQYF. As DNA, the CDR3 is TGTGCCGGGGCCGGGAGGCAGTCTAAATACGAGCAGTACTTC.

J is TRBJ1-6 and V is TRBV28; 8 bases line up with TRBD1. V lost 3 bases to trimming and J lost 5 bases; unmatched junction nucleotides: 0. The germline V gene encodes CDR1 MDHEN and CDR2 SYDVKM. This CDR3 comprises 14 residues. This CDR3 is CASSLTGDNSPLHF. DNA for the CDR3: TGTGCCAGCAGTTTGACAGGGGATAATTCACCCCTCCACTTT.

V is TRBV7-9 and J is TRBJ1-2; the D is unclear. Trimming took off 1 base at V and 6 bases at J, with 9 bases between the two ends. The germline V gene has CDR1 SEHNR and CDR2 FQNEAQ (reference sequence). The length of the CDR3 is 13 residues. CDR3: CASSLVRHDGYTF. The CDR3 DNA is TGTGCCAGCAGCTTAGTCCGGCATGATGGCTACACCTTC.

The chain combines TRBV19 with TRBJ1-2; possible D gene TRBD1, 5 bases. Germline-derived CDR1 and CDR2 are LNHDA and SQIVND (reference sequence). The germline V and J ends were trimmed by 8 bases and 8 bases, with 15 bases remaining between them. The CDR3 is 12 residues long. CDR3 nucleotides: TGTGCCAGTCAGCTAGGGGAAGGAGGCTACACCTTC. Its protein is CASQLGEGGYTF.

This rearrangement joins TRBV30 to TRBJ1-2, with 9 bases matching TRBD1. Germline V gene lookup returns CDR1 GTSNPN and CDR2 SVGIG (reference sequence). V lost 2 bases and J lost 4; bases outside the gene matches: 8. This CDR3 is built from 15 residues. CDR3 amino acids: CAWSFPGQGTYGYTF. The DNA of the CDR3 is TGTGCCTGGAGTTTCCCGGGACAGGGTACCTATGGCTACACCTTC.

The chain has TRBV6-5 and TRBJ2-3; D is possibly TRBD1 or TRBD2 (5 bases each). The CDR3 totals 14 residues. Germline V CDR1 and CDR2: MNHEY, SVGAGI. Trimming removed 6 bases from V and 5 bases from J, with 15 bases in between. The CDR3 reads CASRRDGLGDTQYF. For the CDR3, the DNA is TGTGCCAGCAGGAGGGACGGCTTGGGAGATACGCAGTATTTT.